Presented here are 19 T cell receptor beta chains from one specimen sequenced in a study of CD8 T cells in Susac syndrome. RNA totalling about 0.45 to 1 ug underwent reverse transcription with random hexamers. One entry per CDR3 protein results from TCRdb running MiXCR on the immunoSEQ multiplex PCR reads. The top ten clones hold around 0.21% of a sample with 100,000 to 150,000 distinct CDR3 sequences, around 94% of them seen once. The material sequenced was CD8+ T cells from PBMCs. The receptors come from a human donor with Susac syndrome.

CDR3 region: CASSGPQQDTYTF. CDR3 DNA: TGTGCCAGCAGTGGTCCCCAACAGGACACCTACACCTTC. V gene TRBV6-5 combines with J gene TRBJ1-2; D might be TRBD1 (5 bases). With 5 bases removed from V and 10 bases from J, the gap between germline ends came to 17 bases. This CDR3 region has 13 residues. Germline V lookup: CDR1 MNHEY, CDR2 SVGAGI.

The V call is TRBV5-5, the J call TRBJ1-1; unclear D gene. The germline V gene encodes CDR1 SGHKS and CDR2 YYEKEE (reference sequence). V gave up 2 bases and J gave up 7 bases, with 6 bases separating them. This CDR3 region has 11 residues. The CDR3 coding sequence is TGTGCCAGCAGCTTCGTAGGTGAAGCTTTCTTT. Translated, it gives CASSFVGEAFF.

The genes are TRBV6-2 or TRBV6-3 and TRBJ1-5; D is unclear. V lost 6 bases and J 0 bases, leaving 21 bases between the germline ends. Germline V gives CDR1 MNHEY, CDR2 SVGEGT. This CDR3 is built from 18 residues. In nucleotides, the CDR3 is TGTGCCAGCAGCCCCTGGGCCTCCGTGCTCTATAGCAATCAGCCCCAGCATTTT. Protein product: CASSPWASVLYSNQPQHF.

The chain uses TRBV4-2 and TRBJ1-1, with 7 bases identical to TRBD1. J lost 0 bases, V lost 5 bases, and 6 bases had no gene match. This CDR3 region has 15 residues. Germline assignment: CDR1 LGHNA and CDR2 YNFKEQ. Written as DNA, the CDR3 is TGTGCCAGCAGCTCGAGGACAGGAGTGAACACTGAAGCTTTCTTT. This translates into CASSSRTGVNTEAFF.

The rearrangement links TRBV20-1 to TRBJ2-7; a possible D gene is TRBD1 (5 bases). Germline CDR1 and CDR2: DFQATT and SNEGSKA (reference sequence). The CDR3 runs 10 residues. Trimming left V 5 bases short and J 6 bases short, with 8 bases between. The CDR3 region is CSAGASEQYF. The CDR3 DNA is TGCAGTGCTGGGGCCTCCGAGCAGTACTTC.

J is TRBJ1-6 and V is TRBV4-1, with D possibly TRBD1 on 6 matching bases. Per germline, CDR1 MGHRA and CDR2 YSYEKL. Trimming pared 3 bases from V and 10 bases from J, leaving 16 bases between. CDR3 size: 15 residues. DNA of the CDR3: TGCGCCAGCAGCCAGGCCCTCGACAGGACCTCACCCCTCCACTTT. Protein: CASSQALDRTSPLHF.

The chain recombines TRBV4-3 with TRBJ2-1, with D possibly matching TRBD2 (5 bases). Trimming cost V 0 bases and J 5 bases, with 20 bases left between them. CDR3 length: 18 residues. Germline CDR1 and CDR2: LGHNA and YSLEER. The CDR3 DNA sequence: TGCGCCAGCAGCCAAGATTCCCTAGCAGAAGGTTGGGACAATGAGCAGTTCTTC. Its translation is CASSQDSLAEGWDNEQFF.

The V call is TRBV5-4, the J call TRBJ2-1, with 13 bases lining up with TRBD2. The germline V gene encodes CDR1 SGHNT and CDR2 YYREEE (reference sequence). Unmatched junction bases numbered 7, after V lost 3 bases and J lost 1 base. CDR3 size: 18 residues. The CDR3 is CASSSGLAGATSYNEQFF. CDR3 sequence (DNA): TGTGCCAGCAGCTCCGGACTAGCGGGGGCGACTTCCTACAATGAGCAGTTCTTC.

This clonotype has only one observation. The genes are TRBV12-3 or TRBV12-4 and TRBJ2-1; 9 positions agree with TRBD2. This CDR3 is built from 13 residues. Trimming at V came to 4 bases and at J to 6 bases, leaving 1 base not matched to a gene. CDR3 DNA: TGTGCCAGCAGTTCGACTAGCGGCAATGAGCAGTTCTTC. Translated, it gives CASSSTSGNEQFF.

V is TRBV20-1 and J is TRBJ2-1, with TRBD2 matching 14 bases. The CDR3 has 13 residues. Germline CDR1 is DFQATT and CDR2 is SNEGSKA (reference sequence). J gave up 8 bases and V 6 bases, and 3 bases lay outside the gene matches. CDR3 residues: CSAPGLAGDEQFF. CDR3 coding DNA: TGCAGTGCCCCGGGACTAGCGGGAGATGAGCAGTTCTTC.

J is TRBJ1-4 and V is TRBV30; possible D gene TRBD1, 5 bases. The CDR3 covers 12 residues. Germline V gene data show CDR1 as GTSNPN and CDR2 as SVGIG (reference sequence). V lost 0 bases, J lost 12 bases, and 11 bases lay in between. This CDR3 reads CAWSVTGGELFF. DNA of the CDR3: TGTGCCTGGAGTGTAACCGGGGGGGAACTGTTTTTT. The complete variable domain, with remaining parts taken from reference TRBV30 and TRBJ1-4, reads SQTIHQWPATLVQPVGSPLSLECTVEGTSNPNLYWYRQAAGRGLQLLFYSVGIGQISSEVPQNLSASRPQDRQFILSSKKLLLSDSGFYLCAWSVTGGELFFGSGTQLSVL.

CDR3 residues: CASGSVGGPTDTQYF. CDR3 bases: TGTGCCAGCGGGTCCGTAGGGGGCCCCACAGATACGCAGTATTTT. This chain links TRBV7-9 with TRBJ2-3; TRBD1 aligns across 7 bases. The V gene's germline CDR1 is SEHNR and CDR2 FQNEAQ (reference sequence). The CDR3 consists of 15 residues. With 8 bases clipped from V and 2 bases from J, the junction kept 10 bases outside the gene matches.

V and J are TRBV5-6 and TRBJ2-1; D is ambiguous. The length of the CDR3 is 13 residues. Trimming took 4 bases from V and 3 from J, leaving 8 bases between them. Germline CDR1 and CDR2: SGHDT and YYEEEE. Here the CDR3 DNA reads TGTGCCAGCAGCCCACCCGACTACAATGAGCAGTTCTTC. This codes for CASSPPDYNEQFF.

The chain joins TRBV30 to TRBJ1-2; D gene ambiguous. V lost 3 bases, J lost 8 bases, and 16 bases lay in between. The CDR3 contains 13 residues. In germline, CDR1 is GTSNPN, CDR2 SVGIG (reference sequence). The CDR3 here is CAWSRSPLEGYTF. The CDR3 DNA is TGTGCCTGGAGCCGGAGCCCCCTTGAGGGCTACACCTTC.

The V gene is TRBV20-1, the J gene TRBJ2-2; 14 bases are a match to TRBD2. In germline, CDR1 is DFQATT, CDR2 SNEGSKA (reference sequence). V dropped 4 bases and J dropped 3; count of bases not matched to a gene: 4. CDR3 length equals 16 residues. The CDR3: CSATRLAGGDTGELFF. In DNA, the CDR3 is TGCAGTGCTACCAGACTAGCGGGAGGGGACACCGGGGAGCTGTTTTTT.

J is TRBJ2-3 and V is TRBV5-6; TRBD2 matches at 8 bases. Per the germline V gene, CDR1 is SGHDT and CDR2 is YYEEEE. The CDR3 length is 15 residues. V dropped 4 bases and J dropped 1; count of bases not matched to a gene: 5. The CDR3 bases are TGTGCCAGCAGCCCGAGCGGGAGTGGCACAGATACGCAGTATTTT. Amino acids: CASSPSGSGTDTQYF.

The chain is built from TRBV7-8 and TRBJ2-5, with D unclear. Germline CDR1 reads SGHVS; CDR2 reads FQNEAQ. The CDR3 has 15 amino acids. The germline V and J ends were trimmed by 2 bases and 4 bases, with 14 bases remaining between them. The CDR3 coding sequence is TGTGCCAGCAGCTTACCGACACCCTACACAGAGACCCAGTACTTC. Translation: CASSLPTPYTETQYF.

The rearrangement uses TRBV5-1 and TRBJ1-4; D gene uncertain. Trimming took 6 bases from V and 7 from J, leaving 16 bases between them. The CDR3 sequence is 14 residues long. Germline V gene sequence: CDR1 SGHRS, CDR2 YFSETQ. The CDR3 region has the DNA TGCGCCAGCACGGAGTTCGGATTTGGTGAAAAACTGTTTTTT. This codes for CASTEFGFGEKLFF.

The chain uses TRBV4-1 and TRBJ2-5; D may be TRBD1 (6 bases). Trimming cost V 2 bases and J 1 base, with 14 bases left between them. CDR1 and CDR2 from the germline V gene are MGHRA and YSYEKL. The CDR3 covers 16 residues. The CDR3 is CASSQPPQGLQETQYF. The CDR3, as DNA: TGCGCCAGCAGCCAACCCCCACAGGGTCTCCAAGAGACCCAGTACTTC.